The 17 T cell receptor beta chains below were found in one sample sequenced in a study of OX40 agonist ivuxolimab in advanced cancers. Produced via immunoSEQ multiplex PCR; TCRdb's table is partial and in-frame only. The table includes some 37,000 clones, around 80% detected once. The sequencing used CD4+ or CD8+ T cells sorted from blood, collected in a trial of the OX40 agonist ivuxolimab. The receptors originated from an adult with an advanced solid tumor such as melanoma, head and neck, liver or kidney cancer.

The table lists this clone with a count of one. The chain recombines TRBV27 with TRBJ1-1; D gene ambiguous. There are 13 residues in the CDR3. Germline assignment: CDR1 MNHEY and CDR2 SMNVEV (reference sequence). Trimming left V 5 bases short and J 7 bases short, with 14 bases between. DNA of the CDR3: TGTGCCAGCAGTATTCCTGGGAGGAGTGAAGCTTTCTTT. Its protein product is CASSIPGRSEAFF.

V gene TRBV7-3 combines with J gene TRBJ2-1; 11 bases line up with TRBD2. The germline V gene encodes CDR1 SGHTA and CDR2 FQGTGA. This CDR3 is 17 amino acids long. V was pared by 5 bases and J by 7 bases, with 13 bases of the junction left unmatched. The CDR3 sequence is CASSPLTSGNKENEQFF. CDR3 in DNA: TGTGCCAGCAGCCCGCTGACTAGCGGGAACAAGGAAAATGAGCAGTTCTTC.

The chain has TRBV5-6 and TRBJ2-2; 8 bases agree with TRBD2. Unmatched junction bases numbered 13, after V lost 4 bases and J lost 5 bases. The CDR3 has 17 residues. Germline values: CDR1 SGHDT, CDR2 YYEEEE. For the CDR3, the DNA is TGTGCCAGCAGCATAAGTACTAGCGGACAGATTACCGGGGAGCTGTTTTTT. Its protein product is CASSISTSGQITGELFF.

V usage is TRBV18 and J usage is TRBJ2-7; D ambiguous. The CDR3 runs 11 residues. CDR1 is KGHSH and CDR2 is LQKENI in the germline V gene. Trimming removed 6 bases from V and 5 bases from J, with 8 bases in between. For the CDR3, the DNA is TGTGCCAGCTCTCGAAAGAACGAGCAGTACTTC. Its protein is CASSRKNEQYF.

The chain combines TRBV11-2 with TRBJ2-2; D not resolved. This CDR3 has 14 amino acids. V was shortened by 3 bases and J by 6 bases, with 11 bases between the two germline ends. Germline lookup yields CDR1 SGHAT and CDR2 FQNNGV. The CDR3 sequence: CASSFPVRPGELFF. In nucleotides, the CDR3 is TGTGCCAGCAGCTTCCCAGTGCGTCCCGGGGAGCTGTTTTTT. The complete variable domain, with remaining parts taken from reference TRBV11-2 and TRBJ2-2, reads EAGVAQSPRYKIIEKRQSVAFWCNPISGHATLYWYQQILGQGPKLLIQFQNNGVVDDSQLPKDRFSAERLKGVDSTLKIQPAKLEDSAVYLCASSFPVRPGELFFGEGSRLTVL.

The V and J genes are TRBV19 and TRBJ1-2; D remains ambiguous. This CDR3 is built from 14 residues. Germline CDR1 LNHDA, CDR2 SQIVND (reference sequence). V dropped 2 bases and J dropped 2 bases, with 9 bases sitting between them. The DNA for the CDR3 is TGTGCCAGTAGTATATATACCGGCAACTATGGCTACACCTTC. Protein: CASSIYTGNYGYTF.

The chain couples TRBV6-1 to TRBJ2-5; weak D call: TRBD2 (6 bases). Trimming shortened V by 2 bases and J by 1 base, and 8 bases separated the two germline ends. Per germline, CDR1 MNHNS and CDR2 SASEGT. The CDR3 has 14 residues. CDR3 nucleotide sequence: TGTGCCAGCAGTGAAATGGGAGGCCAAGAGACCCAGTACTTC. Encoded protein: CASSEMGGQETQYF.

This chain uses TRBV2 with TRBJ2-2; TRBD2 aligns across 14 bases. The CDR3 sequence is 14 residues long. V shed 8 bases, J shed 7 bases, and the junction held 3 bases outside the gene matches. The germline CDR1 and CDR2 sequences are SNHLY and FYNNEI. CDR3 loop: CASRGLAGGGELFF. CDR3 in DNA: TGTGCCAGCCGAGGACTAGCGGGAGGCGGGGAGCTGTTTTTT.

The chain is built from TRBV18 and TRBJ2-5; D gene uncertain. The germline V and J ends were trimmed by 0 bases and 4 bases, with 9 bases remaining between them. The CDR3 has 14 residues. The germline CDR1 and CDR2 sequences are KGHSH and LQKENI. The CDR3 spells CASSPPMVAETQYF. The CDR3 nucleotides are TGTGCCAGCTCACCACCCATGGTTGCAGAGACCCAGTACTTC.

V gene TRBV27 combines with J gene TRBJ2-7, with D unresolved. The CDR3 consists of 13 residues. The germline V gene encodes CDR1 MNHEY and CDR2 SMNVEV (reference sequence). V was clipped by 3 bases and J by 2 bases, with 8 bases between them. The CDR3 region has the DNA TGTGCCAGCAGTTTGATAGGCACCTACGAGCAGTACTTC. Translated: CASSLIGTYEQYF.

The chain couples TRBV7-8 to TRBJ2-1; 13 bases align to TRBD2. V trimming: 3 bases; J trimming: 6 bases; junction bases outside the gene matches: 8. Per germline, CDR1 SGHVS and CDR2 FQNEAQ. The CDR3 loop spans 17 amino acids. CDR3 nucleotide sequence: TGTGCCAGCAGCTTGGGGAGACTAGCGGGAGGCTCCAATGAGCAGTTCTTC. Its protein is CASSLGRLAGGSNEQFF. Filled out from reference TRBV7-8 and TRBJ2-1, the complete variable domain reads GAGVSQSPRYKVAKRGQDVALRCDPISGHVSLFWYQQALGQGPEFLTYFQNEAQLDKSGLPSDRFFAERPEGSVSTLKIQRTQQEDSAVYLCASSLGRLAGGSNEQFFGPGTRLTVL.

The CDR3 loop is CASRENTEAFF. In DNA form, the CDR3 reads TGTGCCAGCCGGGAGAACACTGAAGCTTTCTTT. The V and J genes are TRBV19 and TRBJ1-1; D is undetermined. The CDR3 is 11 residues long. Trimming shortened V by 9 bases and J by 1 base, and 6 bases separated the two germline ends. Per the germline V gene, CDR1 is LNHDA and CDR2 is SQIVND (reference sequence). Variable domain in full (rest from reference TRBV19 and TRBJ1-1): DGGITQSPKYLFRKEGQNVTLSCEQNLNHDAMYWYRQDPGQGLRLIYYSQIVNDFQKGDIAEGYSVSREKKESFPLTVTSAQKNPTAFYLCASRENTEAFFGQGTRLTVV.

The chain joins TRBV27 to TRBJ2-2; no definite D call. Germline V gene lookup returns CDR1 MNHEY and CDR2 SMNVEV (reference sequence). CDR3 size: 12 residues. With 4 bases removed from V and 1 base from J, the gap between germline ends came to 1 base. The CDR3 here is CASSWNTGELFF. For the CDR3, the DNA is TGTGCCAGCAGTTGGAACACCGGGGAGCTGTTTTTT.

The rearrangement uses TRBV6-4 and TRBJ2-1; D is perhaps TRBD2 (6 bases). The CDR3 covers 16 residues. The germline gives CDR1 MRHNA, CDR2 SNTAGT. V was cut by 3 bases and J by 6 bases, with 18 bases left in between. Here the CDR3 DNA reads TGTGCCAGCAGTGAGCGGGATACACGGGCGGGCAATGAGCAGTTCTTC. This translates into CASSERDTRAGNEQFF.

This chain connects TRBV12-5 to TRBJ2-1; maybe TRBD2 (6 bases). The germline V gene encodes CDR1 LGHNT and CDR2 FRNRAP. The V end lost 2 bases, the J end lost 0 bases, and 11 bases lay between the germline ends. This CDR3 has 16 residues. The CDR3 DNA follows: TGTGCTAGTGGTTTGATTAGCGGAGGCTCCTACAATGAGCAGTTCTTC. Its protein product is CASGLISGGSYNEQFF.

V is TRBV30 and J is TRBJ2-3; D is undetermined. The CDR3 consists of 14 residues. CDR1 and CDR2 (germline): GTSNPN, SVGIG (reference sequence). The V end was cut by 2 bases, the J end by 2 bases, with 11 bases between. The CDR3 DNA sequence: TGTGCCTGGAGTAGTCCGTCAACCACAGATACGCAGTATTTT. This encodes CAWSSPSTTDTQYF.

The rearrangement links TRBV7-8 to TRBJ2-6, with D uncertain. This CDR3 has 14 residues. Trimming pared 5 bases from V and 2 bases from J, leaving 7 bases between. Germline values: CDR1 SGHVS, CDR2 FQNEAQ. In DNA, the CDR3 is TGTGCCAGCAGCGTCACGACTGGGGCCAACGTCCTGACTTTC. Translation: CASSVTTGANVLTF.